The T cell receptor (beta chain) under discussion was sequenced for a study of cytomegalovirus exposure and HLA in healthy donors. Study details: From donors who were HLA-typed, an early data release held about 89 million unique TCRs.

As for this clone: Its antigen is not known.

Regarding the study as a whole: Versus the roughly 670-donor mean, an Asian-associated ancestry cluster reportedly showed fewer N-insertions in a later analysis. A prior analysis recorded that most TCR beta V segments were productive about 90% or about 30% of the time.

Primers for the PCR totalled 60 Vbeta and 13 Jbeta. Data came from immunoSEQ multiplex PCR; TCRdb stores just in-frame clones and leaves some out. Among more than 90,000 clones listed, about 75% were seen once. The source material was PBMCs. The sequence was obtained from a man in his fifties or sixties in good health and CMV-seronegative.

CDR3: CASSLSRVEKLFF. Written as DNA, the CDR3 is TGTGCCAGCAGCTTATCGCGGGTTGAAAAACTGTTTTTT. The chain employs TRBV7-8 and TRBJ1-4, with D unresolved. Germline V gene sequence: CDR1 SGHVS, CDR2 FQNEAQ. The V gene lost 2 bases and the J gene lost 7 bases, with 8 bases spanning the gap. There are 13 residues in the CDR3.